A single sample is the source of the 13 T cell receptor beta chains below, sequenced in a study of T-cell reconstitution after alpha-beta-depleted transplantation in children. Unique molecular identifiers were used to barcode this TCRbeta library. TCRdb reanalysed the PCR reads using MiXCR and keeps one entry per CDR3 protein. The sample records just under 350,000 distinct CDR3 sequences, roughly 15% being singletons. The source was PBMCs, mostly from graft donor cells, collected 360 days after TCRalphabeta/CD19-depleted stem cell transplant. These receptors were collected from a male patient aged 2 to 9 who had a stem cell transplant for acute lymphoblastic leukemia, so the T cells may come from the graft donor.

Ten or more counts support this clonotype. The CDR3 spells CASSLRNEQFF. In nucleotides, the CDR3 is TGTGCCAGCAGCTTGCGCAATGAGCAGTTCTTC. The rearrangement joins TRBV7-9 to TRBJ2-1; D not certain. Germline V gene data show CDR1 as SEHNR and CDR2 as FQNEAQ (reference sequence). This CDR3 contains 11 residues. Trimming pared 3 bases from V and 6 bases from J, leaving 3 bases between. The variable domain in full, completed from reference TRBV7-9 and TRBJ2-1, reads DTGVSQNPRHKITKRGQNVTFRCDPISEHNRLYWYRQTLGQGPEFLTYFQNEAQLEKSRLLSDRFSAERPKGSFSTLEIQRTEQGDSAMYLCASSLRNEQFFGPGTRLTVL.

This clonotype was counted a few times. The chain combines TRBV7-3 with TRBJ2-2; no definite D call. Trimming took off 5 bases at V and 0 bases at J, with 7 bases between the two ends. CDR1 is SGHTA and CDR2 is FQGTGA in the germline V gene. This CDR3 comprises 14 residues. CDR3 sequence: CASSPLTNTGELFF. The CDR3 coding sequence is TGTGCCAGCAGCCCCCTTACGAACACCGGGGAGCTGTTTTTT.

Turning to this clonotype: This could be a read error, since a much larger clone is one nucleotide away. CDR3 residues: CTSSDRGLYGYTF. The CDR3, as DNA: TGTACCAGCAGTGACAGGGGGCTGTATGGCTACACCTTC. The rearrangement joins TRBV6-1 to TRBJ1-2; TRBD1 matches at 10 bases. CDR3 length equals 13 residues. The V gene's germline CDR1 is MNHNS and CDR2 SASEGT.

This clonotype was picked up many times. This rearrangement joins TRBV20-1 to TRBJ2-7; TRBD2 agrees at 13 bases. In germline, CDR1 is DFQATT, CDR2 SNEGSKA (reference sequence). This CDR3 region has 14 residues. The V and J ends lost 6 bases and 3 bases, in that order; junction bases with no gene match: 5. The CDR3 bases are TGCAGTGCCTCCAGGACTAGCGGGAGCTACGAGCAGTACTTC. Amino acids: CSASRTSGSYEQYF.

The chain uses TRBV20-1 and TRBJ2-2; D possibly corresponds to TRBD1 (6 bases). V was shortened by 6 bases and J by 4 bases, with 21 bases between the two germline ends. CDR1 is DFQATT and CDR2 is SNEGSKA in the germline V gene (reference sequence). This CDR3 has 16 amino acids. This CDR3 reads CSAHLPRDISTGELFF. CDR3 bases: TGCAGTGCCCACCTCCCCCGGGACATTAGCACCGGGGAGCTGTTTTTT.

This clonotype was observed at least ten times. The CDR3 sequence: CSVEMGDRKTNYEQYF. The CDR3 nucleotides are TGCAGCGTTGAAATGGGGGACAGGAAAACTAACTACGAGCAGTACTTC. The rearrangement links TRBV29-1 to TRBJ2-7; 8 bases align to TRBD1. Germline lookup yields CDR1 SQVTM and CDR2 ANQGSEA. Losses at the gene ends were 2 bases for V and 3 bases for J; bases not matched to a gene: 12. The length of the CDR3 is 16 residues.

The chain joins TRBV12-3 or TRBV12-4 to TRBJ2-7; 7 bases agree with TRBD1. Germline trimming cut 6 bases from V and 3 bases from J; bases unmatched to any gene: 5. The CDR3 sequence is 13 residues long. The CDR3 region is CASRHDRVYEQYF. The DNA of the CDR3 is TGTGCCAGCAGACACGACAGGGTCTACGAGCAGTACTTC.

V is TRBV2 and J is TRBJ2-5; D gene unclear. Germline V gene data show CDR1 as SNHLY and CDR2 as FYNNEI. Trimming cost V 4 bases and J 1 base, with 7 bases left between them. The CDR3 contains 13 residues. CDR3 in amino acids: CASSGNSQETQYF. CDR3 DNA: TGTGCCAGCAGTGGGAACAGCCAAGAGACCCAGTACTTC.

This clonotype was picked up a small number of times. An end of the junction does not agree with germline; a read error may underlie this. The chain has TRBV12-3 or TRBV12-4 and TRBJ2-1; D is possibly TRBD1 (5 bases). The CDR3 has 13 amino acids. The CDR3 bases are TGTGCCAGCAGCCGCCCCGACAGTGAGCAAGAGGTCTTC. This sequence encodes CASSRPDSEQEVF.

This clonotype was counted ten times or more. This sequence joins TRBV29-1 and TRBJ2-1, with TRBD1 matching over 9 bases. Germline lookup yields CDR1 SQVTM and CDR2 ANQGSEA. This CDR3 is built from 17 residues. Trimming cost V 6 bases and J 3 bases; bases outside gene matches: 15. CDR3: CSVAGQGPKYDYNEQFF. The CDR3, as DNA: TGCAGCGTCGCTGGACAGGGGCCAAAGTATGACTACAATGAGCAGTTCTTC.

The V gene is TRBV12-3 or TRBV12-4, the J gene TRBJ1-5; unclear D gene. CDR3 length: 14 residues. Trimming pared 1 base from V and 4 bases from J, leaving 8 bases between. The CDR3 here is CASSLGGRNQPQHF. The DNA for the CDR3 is TGTGCCAGCAGTTTAGGGGGTAGGAATCAGCCCCAGCATTTT.

This clonotype has just a few counts. The chain links TRBV5-6 to TRBJ1-5; 10 nucleotides line up with TRBD1. The germline V gene has CDR1 SGHDT and CDR2 YYEEEE. With 4 bases clipped from V and 5 bases from J, the junction kept 15 bases outside the gene matches. This CDR3 has 18 amino acids. The CDR3 sequence is CASSTWTGGGYRDQPQHF. Here the CDR3 DNA reads TGTGCCAGCAGCACTTGGACAGGGGGGGGATATCGTGATCAGCCCCAGCATTTT.

This clonotype was found a few times. This CDR3 reads CASSFTGSGYGYTF. The CDR3 DNA reads as TGTGCCAGCAGCTTCACAGGGTCAGGATATGGCTACACCTTC. The chain recombines TRBV5-5 with TRBJ1-2, with TRBD1 as a possible D gene (6 bases). CDR1 and CDR2 (germline): SGHKS, YYEKEE (reference sequence). The CDR3 consists of 14 residues. The germline V and J ends were trimmed by 2 bases and 5 bases, with 13 bases remaining between them.